The 25 T cell receptor beta chains reported below all come from one sample, sequenced in a study of T-cell memory formation after mild COVID-19. Using its own MiXCR run on the 5' RACE reads, TCRdb lists one record per CDR3 protein. The data contain roughly 510,000 distinct CDR3 sequences, approximately 15% of them singletons. Sequenced: PBMCs or a T cell subset sorted from them (not recorded which). These receptors were taken from an adult woman who had mild COVID-19 (a few samples of this study predate the infection). Cell type and time point are not known.

This clonotype has a handful of counts. The CDR3 sequence: CSASSLGILATQYF. The DNA for the CDR3 is TGCAGTGCTAGCTCGCTTGGTATTTTGGCTACGCAGTATTTT. The chain has TRBV20-1 and TRBJ2-3; no clear D. Per germline, CDR1 DFQATT and CDR2 SNEGSKA (reference sequence). This CDR3 is 14 amino acids long. V lost 3 bases and J lost 8, with 18 bases in between.

This clonotype has just a few counts. The CDR3 DNA is TGTGCCAGCACCACTTTCATGCCTAGCGCAAACAATGAGCAGTTCTTC. Translating it yields CASTTFMPSANNEQFF. The chain is built from TRBV7-8 and TRBJ2-1, with D possibly being TRBD2 (6 bases). Looked up from germline, CDR1 is SGHVS and CDR2 is FQNEAQ. The V and J ends lost 7 bases and 5 bases respectively, with 21 bases between them. There are 16 residues in the CDR3.

This clonotype was seen a few times. This chain joins TRBV24-1 and TRBJ2-2, with D possibly TRBD1 on 6 matching bases. Trimming stripped 9 bases from V and 1 base from J, with 14 bases between. In germline, CDR1 is KGHDR, CDR2 SFDVKD. The CDR3 sequence is 15 residues long. CDR3 in DNA: TGTGCCACCGGGACAAATCTTAAGAACACCGGGGAGCTGTTTTTT. Translation: CATGTNLKNTGELFF.

This clonotype has a single count. The chain uses TRBV7-3 and TRBJ2-1; 7 bases fit TRBD1. CDR1 is SGHTA, CDR2 FQGTGA, per germline. Trimming took 1 base from V and 2 from J; bases not matched to a gene: 11. The CDR3 sequence is 18 residues long. The CDR3 reads CASSLNGFGTVPYNEQFF. For the CDR3, the DNA is TGTGCCAGCAGCTTAAACGGTTTCGGGACAGTTCCCTACAATGAGCAGTTCTTC.

This clonotype was found a few times. CDR3 coding DNA: TGTGCCAGCAGCTTAGCGGGCGGGAGGGCCTCTCTCCTCTACAATGAGCAGTTCTTC. As protein: CASSLAGGRASLLYNEQFF. The chain employs TRBV7-2 and TRBJ2-1; 9 bases match TRBD2. The CDR3 covers 19 residues. The germline gives CDR1 SGHTA, CDR2 FQGNSA. The V and J ends lost 0 bases and 3 bases, in that order; junction bases with no gene match: 12.

This clonotype was seen only a few times. The chain carries TRBV20-1 and TRBJ2-3; D not certain. Germline CDR1 DFQATT, CDR2 SNEGSKA (reference sequence). V was trimmed by 1 base and J by 3 bases, leaving 20 bases between them. The length of the CDR3 is 17 residues. The CDR3 DNA follows: TGCAGTGCTAGAGCTCCGGCGGACCCCACACCTACAGATACGCAGTATTTT. It codes for CSARAPADPTPTDTQYF.

This clonotype has more than one count but fewer than ten. This chain joins TRBV4-1 and TRBJ2-1; 8 positions agree with TRBD1. V was clipped by 4 bases and J by 8 bases; unmatched bases: 16. The CDR3 runs 17 residues. The V gene's germline CDR1 is MGHRA and CDR2 YSYEKL. The CDR3 reads CASSPSRTGTIMDEQFF. The CDR3 bases are TGCGCCAGCAGCCCCTCCCGGACAGGGACCATCATGGATGAGCAGTTCTTC.

This clonotype was seen more than once but under ten times. V is TRBV15 and J is TRBJ2-7; D is ambiguous. Trimming took off 0 bases at V and 6 bases at J, with 18 bases between the two ends. This CDR3 spans 16 amino acids. CDR1 is LNHNV and CDR2 is YYDKDF in the germline V gene (reference sequence). The CDR3 DNA sequence: TGTGCCACCAGCAGAGACGTTGGTGGCACTGGCCCCGAGCAGTACTTC. It yields the protein CATSRDVGGTGPEQYF.

This clonotype showed up just a few times. This chain links TRBV6-5 with TRBJ1-3; D remains unclear. The CDR3 has 15 amino acids. The V gene's germline CDR1 is MNHEY and CDR2 SVGAGI. V gave up 2 bases and J gave up 2 bases, with 10 bases separating them. The CDR3 loop reads CASSYGGVAGNTIYF. The CDR3 DNA sequence: TGTGCCAGCAGTTACGGCGGGGTCGCTGGAAACACCATATATTTT.

This chain links TRBV12-3 or TRBV12-4 with TRBJ2-7; the D call may be TRBD1 or TRBD2 (7 bases each). This CDR3 comprises 16 residues. Trimming shortened V by 5 bases and J by 7 bases, and 24 bases separated the two germline ends. CDR3 amino acids: CASSPLGEGARREQYF. The CDR3, as DNA: TGTGCCAGCAGTCCTTTGGGGGAGGGGGCCAGAAGGGAGCAGTACTTC.

The CDR3 is CAISESGRGKGNEQFF. Here the CDR3 DNA reads TGTGCCATCAGTGAGTCGGGCAGGGGTAAGGGGAATGAGCAGTTCTTC. The V gene is TRBV10-3, the J gene TRBJ2-1; weak D call: TRBD1 (6 bases). This CDR3 has 16 amino acids. V was cut by 0 bases and J by 7 bases, with 16 bases left in between. Germline V gene lookup returns CDR1 ENHRY and CDR2 SYGVKD.

The rearrangement joins TRBV6-2 or TRBV6-3 to TRBJ2-2; 9 bases line up with TRBD1. The trim removed 5 bases at V and 6 bases at J, leaving 7 bases unmatched. CDR1 and CDR2 (germline): MNHEY, SVGEGT. CDR3 size: 15 residues. CDR3 sequence (DNA): TGTGCCAGCAGTCGGGACAGGGCTACCGCCGGGGAGCTGTTTTTT. This encodes CASSRDRATAGELFF.

This clonotype was seen many times. The genes are TRBV4-1 and TRBJ2-1; D perhaps matches TRBD2 (5 bases). CDR3 length: 18 residues. Trimming shortened V by 2 bases and J by 0 bases, and 17 bases separated the two germline ends. Germline-derived CDR1 and CDR2 are MGHRA and YSYEKL. As DNA, the CDR3 is TGCGCCAGCAGCCAACGCCCCCAGGCCGAGGGCTCCTACAATGAGCAGTTCTTC. Its translation: CASSQRPQAEGSYNEQFF.

This clonotype was detected only a few times. This chain connects TRBV7-9 to TRBJ1-4; the D is unclear. Germline V CDR1 and CDR2: SEHNR, FQNEAQ (reference sequence). The CDR3 has 14 amino acids. V was clipped by 1 base and J by 8 bases, with 11 bases between them. The CDR3 here is CASSLGSGGEKLFF. CDR3 nucleotides: TGTGCCAGCAGCTTAGGTTCCGGTGGGGAAAAACTGTTTTTT.

The chain employs TRBV4-2 and TRBJ1-5, with D possibly matching TRBD1 (5 bases). The CDR3 runs 17 residues. CDR1 is LGHNA, CDR2 YNFKEQ, per germline. Trimming removed 3 bases from V and 3 bases from J, with 18 bases in between. The CDR3 DNA sequence: TGTGCCAGCAGCCAGAGGACAAACCAACTCCCCAATCAGCCCCAGCATTTT. Protein sequence: CASSQRTNQLPNQPQHF.

This chain links TRBV10-3 with TRBJ1-1; a weak D match, TRBD1 (6 bases). The length of the CDR3 is 14 residues. V was clipped by 2 bases and J by 6 bases, with 13 bases between them. Germline CDR1 ENHRY, CDR2 SYGVKD. The DNA for the CDR3 is TGTGCCATCAGTGAGACGGGGGGCGTCGCTGAAGCTTTCTTT. Residues: CAISETGGVAEAFF.

This chain connects TRBV29-1 to TRBJ2-5; either TRBD1 or TRBD2 may supply D (5 bases each). The CDR3 has 15 amino acids. V was pared by 4 bases and J by 4 bases, with 19 bases between. Germline V gene data show CDR1 as SQVTM and CDR2 as ANQGSEA. Here the CDR3 reads CSVGSGTSLGETQYF. CDR3 DNA sequence: TGCAGCGTTGGGTCCGGGACCTCCTTGGGAGAGACCCAGTACTTC.

This clonotype turned up a few times. This chain links TRBV11-2 with TRBJ2-7; D may be TRBD1 or TRBD2 (5 bases each). The germline V gene encodes CDR1 SGHAT and CDR2 FQNNGV. The CDR3 is 15 amino acids. V dropped 5 bases and J dropped 4 bases, with 18 bases sitting between them. CDR3 amino acids: CASSTSLGTEYEQYF. CDR3 nucleotides: TGTGCCAGCAGCACCTCCCTCGGGACGGAGTACGAGCAGTACTTC.

This clonotype was recorded a few times. V gene TRBV6-6 combines with J gene TRBJ1-6; D is unclear. The ends were cut back, 7 bases at V and 4 bases at J, with 14 bases in the middle. CDR1 and CDR2 (germline): MNHNY, SVGAGI (reference sequence). The CDR3 runs to 15 residues. The CDR3 protein is CASTQEGSYNSPLHF. Written as DNA, the CDR3 is TGTGCCAGCACCCAAGAGGGCTCTTATAATTCACCCCTCCACTTT.

To note about this clonotype: At one of its ends the junction is not consistent with the germline gene, which may arise from a read error. This chain connects TRBV6-2 or TRBV6-3 to TRBJ2-1; 8 nucleotides agree with TRBD2. Germline CDR1 MNHEY, CDR2 SVGEGT. This CDR3 is built from 14 residues. As DNA, the CDR3 is TGTGCCAGCACTTACGGACTAGCCGGGAATGAGCAGTTCTTC. This translates into CASTYGLAGNEQFF.

This clonotype showed up many times. The chain employs TRBV11-2 and TRBJ1-2; D remains ambiguous. Trimming took off 0 bases at V and 8 bases at J, with 13 bases between the two ends. Germline V CDR1 and CDR2: SGHAT, FQNNGV. This CDR3 spans 14 amino acids. Here the CDR3 reads CASSLESRFYGYTF. CDR3 in DNA: TGTGCCAGCAGCTTAGAATCTCGGTTCTACGGCTACACCTTC.

This clonotype was recorded a few times. V gene TRBV6-5 combines with J gene TRBJ2-7, with 7 bases fitting TRBD2. After removal of 3 bases from V and 5 bases from J, the junction contained 7 bases not matched to a gene. The germline V gene has CDR1 MNHEY and CDR2 SVGAGI. The CDR3 length is 14 residues. The CDR3 DNA reads TGTGCCAGCAGTTATTCCGGGAGGCTGAACGAGCAGTACTTC. This encodes CASSYSGRLNEQYF.

This clonotype was seen at least ten times. The chain combines TRBV24-1 with TRBJ2-7, with no clear D. The CDR3 runs 14 residues. Germline-derived CDR1 and CDR2 are KGHDR and SFDVKD. Trimming pared 5 bases from V and 6 bases from J, leaving 16 bases between. The CDR3 reads CATSAGPSLAEQYF. CDR3 DNA sequence: TGTGCCACCAGTGCCGGACCTTCCCTGGCCGAGCAGTACTTC.

This chain connects TRBV10-3 to TRBJ1-6, with 9 nucleotides matching TRBD1. V trimming: 7 bases; J trimming: 9 bases; junction bases outside the gene matches: 7. Germline V lookup: CDR1 ENHRY, CDR2 SYGVKD. The CDR3 runs to 14 residues. CDR3 bases: TGTGCCATCAAAGGGCCGGGACAGGGTTCACCCCTCCACTTT. Translated: CAIKGPGQGSPLHF.

The J gene is TRBJ2-3, the V gene TRBV7-8; D is undetermined. Germline V CDR1 and CDR2: SGHVS, FQNEAQ. V shed 4 bases and J shed 2 bases, with 10 bases lying between them. CDR3 length equals 14 residues. CDR3 bases: TGTGCCAGCAGCTCGTTTGCGAACACAGATACGCAGTATTTT. Encoded protein: CASSSFANTDTQYF.